The T cell receptor beta chain described here comes from a study of cytomegalovirus exposure and HLA in healthy donors. This clone came up a few times. What it binds is unknown. Whole-study findings and limits: The likely explanation for a cluster of highly shared sequence variants was sequencing artifact.

The primer mix had 60 Vbeta and 13 Jbeta primers. Produced via immunoSEQ multiplex PCR; TCRdb's table is partial and in-frame only. The top ten clones hold roughly 8% of a sample with some 99,000 clones, around 73% of them seen once. This TCR was recovered from a man aged 35 to 55 in good health and CMV-seronegative. The source material was PBMCs.

The CDR3 spells CASSQDPGSYGTEAFF. As DNA, the CDR3 is TGCGCCAGCAGCCAAGATCCAGGGTCGTACGGCACTGAAGCTTTCTTT. The chain combines TRBV4-1 with TRBJ1-1; D may be TRBD1 (5 bases). This CDR3 comprises 16 residues. Germline CDR1 reads MGHRA; CDR2 reads YSYEKL. Trimming left V 0 bases short and J 4 bases short, with 15 bases between.